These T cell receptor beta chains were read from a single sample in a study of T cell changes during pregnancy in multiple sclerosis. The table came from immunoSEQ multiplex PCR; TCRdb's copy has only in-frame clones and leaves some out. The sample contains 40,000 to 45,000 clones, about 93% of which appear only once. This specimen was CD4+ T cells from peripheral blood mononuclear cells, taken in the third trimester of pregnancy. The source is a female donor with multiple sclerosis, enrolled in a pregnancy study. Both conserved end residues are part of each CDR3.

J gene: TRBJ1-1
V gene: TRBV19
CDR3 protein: CASMEGGGTEAFF

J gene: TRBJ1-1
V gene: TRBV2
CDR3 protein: CASTFPTGNTEAFF

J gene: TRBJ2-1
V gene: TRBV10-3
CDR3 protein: CAISEYLINEQFF

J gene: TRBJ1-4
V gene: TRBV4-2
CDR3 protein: CASSSTGAVGEKLFF

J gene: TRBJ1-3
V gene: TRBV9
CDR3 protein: CASSPGNTIYF

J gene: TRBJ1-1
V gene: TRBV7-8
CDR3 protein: CASSLSGANTEAFF

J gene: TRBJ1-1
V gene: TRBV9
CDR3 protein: CASSVLTGAGSTEAFF

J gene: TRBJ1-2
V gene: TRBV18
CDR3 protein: CASSPDAGNYGYTF

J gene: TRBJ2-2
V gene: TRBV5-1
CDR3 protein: CASSLGATGELFF

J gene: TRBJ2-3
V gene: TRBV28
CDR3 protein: CAHKRPSGRGTDTQYF

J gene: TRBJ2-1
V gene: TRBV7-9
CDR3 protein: CASSLGQMDEQFF

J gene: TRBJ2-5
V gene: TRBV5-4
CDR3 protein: CASSWRGRLETQYF

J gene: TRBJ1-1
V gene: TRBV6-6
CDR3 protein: CASSYTRPEGEAFF

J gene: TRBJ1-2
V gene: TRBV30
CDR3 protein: CAWSRQGGYGYTF

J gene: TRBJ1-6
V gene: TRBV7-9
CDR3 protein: CASSLGYYNSPLHF

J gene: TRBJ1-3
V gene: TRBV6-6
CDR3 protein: CASTAGTASSGNTIYF

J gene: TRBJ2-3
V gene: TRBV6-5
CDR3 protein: CASSLAGGPGDTQYF

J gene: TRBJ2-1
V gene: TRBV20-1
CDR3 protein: CSASGRNEQFF

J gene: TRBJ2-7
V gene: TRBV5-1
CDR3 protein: CASSLEGQGYEQYF

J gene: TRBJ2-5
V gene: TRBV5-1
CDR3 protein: CASSFPGQETQYF

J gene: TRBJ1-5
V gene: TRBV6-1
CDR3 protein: CASSPRGDRDQPQHF

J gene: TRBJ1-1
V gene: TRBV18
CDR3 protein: CASSPDRAGAEAFF

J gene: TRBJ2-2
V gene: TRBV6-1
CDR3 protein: CASTRLRENTGELFF

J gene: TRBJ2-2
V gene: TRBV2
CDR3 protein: CAGGLDTGELFF

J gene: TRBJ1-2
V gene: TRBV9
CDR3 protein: CASSVGNIHGYTF

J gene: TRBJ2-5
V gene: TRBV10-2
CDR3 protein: CASGEGGGETQYF

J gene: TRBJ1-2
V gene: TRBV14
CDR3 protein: CASSPTGTGGYYGYTF

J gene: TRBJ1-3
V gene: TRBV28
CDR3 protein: CASSERGFGNTIYF